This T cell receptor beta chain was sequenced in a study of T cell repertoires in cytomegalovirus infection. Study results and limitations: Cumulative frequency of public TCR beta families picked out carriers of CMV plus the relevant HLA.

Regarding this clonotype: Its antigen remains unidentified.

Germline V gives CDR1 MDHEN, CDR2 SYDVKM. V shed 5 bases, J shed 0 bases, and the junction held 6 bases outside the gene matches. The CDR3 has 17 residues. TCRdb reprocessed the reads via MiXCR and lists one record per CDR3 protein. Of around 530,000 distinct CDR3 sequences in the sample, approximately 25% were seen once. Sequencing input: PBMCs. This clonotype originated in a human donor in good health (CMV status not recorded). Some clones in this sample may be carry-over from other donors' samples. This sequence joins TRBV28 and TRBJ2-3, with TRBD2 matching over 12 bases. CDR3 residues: CASSTSGRTVSTDTQYF. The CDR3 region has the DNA TGTGCCAGCAGTACTAGCGGGAGGACCGTCAGCACAGATACGCAGTATTTT.